The T cell receptor beta chain under discussion was sequenced for a study of monozygotic twins with inflammatory bowel disease. Comment on this clonotype: Its target is unknown.

Molecular identifiers with 6-nucleotide sample barcodes were added during cDNA synthesis via template switching. TCRdb re-called the 5' RACE reads; every CDR3 protein appears as one record, without DNA. Its clone listing holds more than 85,000 distinct CDR3 sequences. Study-wide results and limits: Repertoire likeness was no different across concordant and discordant twins, perhaps owing to restricted power. A reduction in TCRbeta diversity (inverse Simpson) was seen in IBD patients relative to healthy co-twins.

The V gene's germline CDR1 is DFQATT and CDR2 SNEGSKA (reference sequence). This CDR3 comprises 16 residues. The source of this sequence is a human donor with ulcerative colitis or Crohn's disease, or a healthy co-twin of an affected twin (not recorded which). The chain has TRBV20-1 and TRBJ2-1; as DNA is missing, the TRBD2 call by TCRdb cannot be tested. Sequenced sample: blood. The CDR3 reads CSARVGGADFYNEQFF.